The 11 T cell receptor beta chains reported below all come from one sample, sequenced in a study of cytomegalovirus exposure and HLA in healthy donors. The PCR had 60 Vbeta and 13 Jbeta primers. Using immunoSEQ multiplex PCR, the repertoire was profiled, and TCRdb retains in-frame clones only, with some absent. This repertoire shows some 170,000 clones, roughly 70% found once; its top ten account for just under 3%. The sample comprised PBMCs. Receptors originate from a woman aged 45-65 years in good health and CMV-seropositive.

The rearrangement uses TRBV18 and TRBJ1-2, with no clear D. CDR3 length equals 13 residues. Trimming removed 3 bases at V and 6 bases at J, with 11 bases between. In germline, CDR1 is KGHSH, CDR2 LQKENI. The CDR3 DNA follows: TGTGCCAGCTCACCTTCGTATCGGGATGGCTACACCTTC. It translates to CASSPSYRDGYTF.

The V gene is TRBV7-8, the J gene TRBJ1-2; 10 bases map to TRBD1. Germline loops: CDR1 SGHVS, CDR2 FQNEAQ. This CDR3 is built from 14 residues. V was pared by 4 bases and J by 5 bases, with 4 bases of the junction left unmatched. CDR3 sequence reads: CASSSDRGEYGYTF. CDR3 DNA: TGTGCCAGCAGCTCGGACAGGGGGGAATATGGCTACACCTTC.

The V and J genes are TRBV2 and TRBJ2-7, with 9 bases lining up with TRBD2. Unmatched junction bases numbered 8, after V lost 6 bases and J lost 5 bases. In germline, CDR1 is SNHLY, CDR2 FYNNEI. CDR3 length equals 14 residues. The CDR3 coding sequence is TGTGCCAGCAGGACGGGGCTAGCGGGGAACGAGCAGTACTTC. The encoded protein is CASRTGLAGNEQYF.

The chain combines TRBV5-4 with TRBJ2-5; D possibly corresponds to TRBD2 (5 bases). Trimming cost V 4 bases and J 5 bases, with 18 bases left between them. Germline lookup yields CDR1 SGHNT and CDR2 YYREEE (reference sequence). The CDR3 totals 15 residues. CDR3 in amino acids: CASSPKTTLQETQYF. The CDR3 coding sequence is TGTGCCAGCAGCCCGAAGACTACCCTCCAGGAGACCCAGTACTTC.

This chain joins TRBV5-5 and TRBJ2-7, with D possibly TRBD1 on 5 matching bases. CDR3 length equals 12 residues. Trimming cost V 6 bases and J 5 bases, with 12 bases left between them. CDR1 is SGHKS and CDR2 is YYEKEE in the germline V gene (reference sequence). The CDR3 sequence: CASTLQVDEQYF. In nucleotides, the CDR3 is TGTGCCAGCACGTTACAGGTCGACGAGCAGTACTTC.

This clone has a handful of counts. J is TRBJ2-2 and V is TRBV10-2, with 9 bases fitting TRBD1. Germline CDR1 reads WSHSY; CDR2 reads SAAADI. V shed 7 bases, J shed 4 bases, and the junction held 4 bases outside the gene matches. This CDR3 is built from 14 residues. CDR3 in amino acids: CASTGTGSTGELFF. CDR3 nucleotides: TGCGCCAGCACCGGGACAGGGAGCACCGGGGAGCTGTTTTTT.

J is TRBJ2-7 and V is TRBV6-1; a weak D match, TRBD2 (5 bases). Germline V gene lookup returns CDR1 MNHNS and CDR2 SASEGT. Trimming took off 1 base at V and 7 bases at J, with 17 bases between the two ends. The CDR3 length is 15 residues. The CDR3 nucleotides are TGTGCCAGCAGTGAAGTAGGAGGTTGGCACGAGGAGCAGTACTTC. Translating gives CASSEVGGWHEEQYF.

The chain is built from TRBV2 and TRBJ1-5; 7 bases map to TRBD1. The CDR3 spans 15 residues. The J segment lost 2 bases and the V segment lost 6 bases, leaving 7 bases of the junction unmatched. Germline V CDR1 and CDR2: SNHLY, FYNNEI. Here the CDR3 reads CASREQGIGNQPQHF. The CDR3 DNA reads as TGTGCCAGCAGGGAACAGGGGATAGGCAATCAGCCCCAGCATTTT. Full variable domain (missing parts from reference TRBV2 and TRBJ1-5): EPEVTQTPSHQVTQMGQEVILRCVPISNHLYFYWYRQILGQKVEFLVSFYNNEISEKSEIFDDQFSVERPDGSNFTLKIRSTKLEDSAMYFCASREQGIGNQPQHFGDGTRLSIL.

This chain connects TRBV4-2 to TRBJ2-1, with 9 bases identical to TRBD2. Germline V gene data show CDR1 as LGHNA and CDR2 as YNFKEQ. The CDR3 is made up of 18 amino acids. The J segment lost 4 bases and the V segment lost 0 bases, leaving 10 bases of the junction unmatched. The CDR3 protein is CASSQDLGSGGSYNEQFF. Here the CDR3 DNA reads TGTGCCAGCAGCCAAGATCTTGGGAGCGGGGGGTCTTACAATGAGCAGTTCTTC.

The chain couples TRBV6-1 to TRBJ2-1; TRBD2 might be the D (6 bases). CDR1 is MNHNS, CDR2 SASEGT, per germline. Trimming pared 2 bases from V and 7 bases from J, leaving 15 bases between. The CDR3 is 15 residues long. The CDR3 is CASSERDWRKNEQFF. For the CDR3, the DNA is TGTGCCAGCAGTGAACGGGACTGGCGGAAGAATGAGCAGTTCTTC.

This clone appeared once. In DNA form, the CDR3 reads TGTGCCAGCAGTTTTACAGAGAACACCGGGGAGCTGTTTTTT. Protein sequence: CASSFTENTGELFF. The V and J genes are TRBV27 and TRBJ2-2, with no clear D. CDR1 and CDR2 (germline): MNHEY, SMNVEV (reference sequence). V lost 3 bases to trimming and J lost 1 base, with 6 bases between them. CDR3 length equals 14 residues.